This TCR beta chain was obtained from a study of cytomegalovirus exposure and HLA in healthy donors. CDR1 and CDR2 from the germline V gene are MNHEY and SVGAGI. The CDR3 has 15 residues. Trimming shortened V by 6 bases and J by 1 base, and 13 bases separated the two germline ends. The PCR employed 60 Vbeta primers together with 13 Jbeta primers. Libraries were prepared by immunoSEQ multiplex PCR; TCRdb keeps only in-frame clonotypes and omits some of them. This table has about 120,000 clones, roughly 78% appearing once. The chain couples TRBV6-5 to TRBJ2-4; tentative D call: TRBD2 (6 bases). This TCR came from a man aged 25-40 years in good health and CMV-seropositive. The sequenced sample consisted of PBMCs. The CDR3 DNA is TGTGCCAGCAGCCCCGAGGCGGGGGCCAAAAACATTCAGTACTTC. Its protein is CASSPEAGAKNIQYF.